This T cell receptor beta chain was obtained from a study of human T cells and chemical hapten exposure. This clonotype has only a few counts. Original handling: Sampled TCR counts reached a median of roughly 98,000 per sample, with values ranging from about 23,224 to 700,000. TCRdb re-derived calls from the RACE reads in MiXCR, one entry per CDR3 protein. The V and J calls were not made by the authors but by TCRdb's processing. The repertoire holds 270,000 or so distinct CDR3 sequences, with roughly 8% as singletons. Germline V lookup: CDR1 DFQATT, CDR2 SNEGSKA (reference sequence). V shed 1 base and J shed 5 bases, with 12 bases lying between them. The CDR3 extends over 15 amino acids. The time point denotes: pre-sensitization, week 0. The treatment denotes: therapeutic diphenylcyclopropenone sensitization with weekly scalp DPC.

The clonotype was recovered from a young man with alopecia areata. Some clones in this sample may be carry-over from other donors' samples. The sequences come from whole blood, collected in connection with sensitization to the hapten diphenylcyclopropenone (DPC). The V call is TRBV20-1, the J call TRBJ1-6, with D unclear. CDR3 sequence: CSARVTVSDNSPLHF. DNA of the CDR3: TGCAGTGCTAGAGTTACAGTCTCAGATAATTCACCCCTCCACTTT.